The 23 T cell receptor beta chains given below trace back to one sample, sequenced in a study of shared clonotypes between healthy human individuals. Sequenced by immunoSEQ multiplex PCR; TCRdb stores in-frame clones only, minus some. The top ten clones hold roughly 0.61% of a sample with over 850,000 clones, about 80% of them seen once. Source material: memory CD4+ T cells from PBMCs. Regarding subset: CD45RA-negative fraction. Receptors originate from a man aged 18 to 29 in good health. Some clones in this sample may be carry-over from other donors' samples.

The chain recombines TRBV5-1 with TRBJ2-1; tentatively, D is TRBD2 (6 bases). The germline V gene encodes CDR1 SGHRS and CDR2 YFSETQ. There are 16 residues in the CDR3. V was pared by 3 bases and J by 0 bases, with 13 bases between. CDR3 DNA sequence: TGCGCCAGCAGCTCGATGGACGGGAGCTCCTACAATGAGCAGTTCTTC. Its translation: CASSSMDGSSYNEQFF. The complete variable domain, with remaining parts taken from reference TRBV5-1 and TRBJ2-1, reads KAGVTQTPRYLIKTRGQQVTLSCSPISGHRSVSWYQQTPGQGLQFLFEYFSETQRNKGNFPGRFSGRQFSNSRSEMNVSTLELGDSALYLCASSSMDGSSYNEQFFGPGTRLTVL.

V and J are TRBV5-1 and TRBJ2-6, with D perhaps given as TRBD1 or TRBD2 (5 bases each). Germline CDR1 reads SGHRS; CDR2 reads YFSETQ. This CDR3 has 18 residues. V was clipped by 1 base and J by 4 bases, with 18 bases between them. The CDR3 here is CASSLIRGQSSGANVLTF. CDR3 DNA: TGCGCCAGCAGCTTGATCCGGGGCCAATCCTCCGGGGCCAACGTCCTGACTTTC.

The chain couples TRBV15 to TRBJ2-7; weak D call: TRBD2 (5 bases). Germline V CDR1 and CDR2: LNHNV, YYDKDF (reference sequence). The CDR3 has 13 amino acids. Deletions cut 1 base from V and 6 bases from J, with 10 bases between. The CDR3 spells CATSRGLTGEQYF. CDR3 nucleotide sequence: TGTGCCACCAGCAGAGGACTAACCGGCGAGCAGTACTTC.

The CDR3 DNA follows: TGTGCCAGCAGCCGCTTACCCGGGGGAAGGTGGGACAATGAGCAGTTCTTC. It codes for CASSRLPGGRWDNEQFF. V usage is TRBV28 and J usage is TRBJ2-1, with D tentatively TRBD2 (6 bases). The CDR3 sequence is 17 residues long. The V gene lost 6 bases and the J gene lost 5 bases, with 23 bases spanning the gap. Germline lookup yields CDR1 MDHEN and CDR2 SYDVKM.

For the CDR3, the DNA is TGCAGCGTTGAAGTAGGGTCACAACTTAGTCGGTACTTC. Protein sequence: CSVEVGSQLSRYF. J is TRBJ2-7 and V is TRBV29-1; unclear D gene. Germline-derived CDR1 and CDR2 are SQVTM and ANQGSEA. This CDR3 comprises 13 residues. V was pared by 1 base and J by 12 bases, with 19 bases between.

This clone was recorded at least ten times. The chain is built from TRBV4-1 and TRBJ1-2; 7 nucleotides line up with TRBD1. Germline V gene data show CDR1 as MGHRA and CDR2 as YSYEKL. J gave up 5 bases and V 2 bases, and 5 bases lay outside the gene matches. This CDR3 has 14 residues. This CDR3 reads CASSQTGTAYGYTF. The CDR3 bases are TGCGCCAGCAGCCAAACAGGGACAGCTTATGGCTACACCTTC.

This chain connects TRBV5-4 to TRBJ1-1; D possibly corresponds to TRBD1 (6 bases). Trimming took off 4 bases at V and 0 bases at J, with 13 bases between the two ends. The V gene's germline CDR1 is SGHNT and CDR2 YYREEE (reference sequence). The CDR3 consists of 15 residues. The CDR3: CASSRAGALNTEAFF. The DNA for the CDR3 is TGTGCCAGCAGCCGGGCGGGGGCCCTGAACACTGAAGCTTTCTTT.

The genes are TRBV18 and TRBJ2-7; TRBD1 is a possible D gene (5 bases). V was trimmed by 3 bases and J by 2 bases, leaving 14 bases between them. The germline CDR1 and CDR2 sequences are KGHSH and LQKENI. The CDR3 has 15 amino acids. The DNA for the CDR3 is TGTGCCAGCTCACCCGGAACAGGTGGGACCTACGAGCAGTACTTC. This sequence encodes CASSPGTGGTYEQYF.

This clone was counted many times. The J gene is TRBJ2-7, the V gene TRBV30; D ambiguous. The CDR3 runs 16 residues. V was trimmed by 3 bases and J by 2 bases, leaving 20 bases between them. The germline V gene encodes CDR1 GTSNPN and CDR2 SVGIG (reference sequence). In DNA, the CDR3 is TGTGCCTGGAGCCTTTTCGGAACTCAAAGAACCTACGAGCAGTACTTC. Its translation: CAWSLFGTQRTYEQYF.

This clone was seen just once. V usage is TRBV28 and J usage is TRBJ1-2, with 9 bases aligning to TRBD1. CDR3 length equals 15 residues. Germline V lookup: CDR1 MDHEN, CDR2 SYDVKM. The J segment lost 7 bases and the V segment lost 2 bases, leaving 8 bases of the junction unmatched. The CDR3 DNA reads as TGTGCCAGCAGTTTAGCCGGGACAGGGTCTGGTGGCTACACCTTC. Its protein is CASSLAGTGSGGYTF.

This rearrangement joins TRBV28 to TRBJ2-2, with a weak D call TRBD1 (6 bases). The germline V gene encodes CDR1 MDHEN and CDR2 SYDVKM. The CDR3 spans 16 residues. Trimming pared 8 bases from V and 6 bases from J, leaving 22 bases between. The CDR3 protein is CASGQQGPGKAGELFF. CDR3 bases: TGTGCCAGCGGCCAACAGGGACCGGGCAAGGCCGGGGAGCTGTTTTTT.

The chain has TRBV15 and TRBJ1-5; no definite D call. The CDR3 is 13 amino acids. V lost 5 bases and J 7 bases, leaving 12 bases between the germline ends. Per the germline V gene, CDR1 is LNHNV and CDR2 is YYDKDF (reference sequence). The CDR3 loop reads CATSYGPRQPQHF. The CDR3 region has the DNA TGTGCCACCAGCTACGGTCCCCGCCAGCCCCAGCATTTT.

The chain couples TRBV2 to TRBJ1-1; D remains unclear. This CDR3 has 14 amino acids. Trimming took 10 bases from V and 4 from J, leaving 19 bases between them. CDR1 and CDR2 from the germline V gene are SNHLY and FYNNEI. In DNA, the CDR3 is TGTGCCACACAAGTCGGACTGACGGGCACTGAAGCTTTCTTT. The encoded protein is CATQVGLTGTEAFF.

The rearrangement links TRBV11-3 to TRBJ2-2, with 7 bases identical to TRBD1. V was pared by 6 bases and J by 5 bases, with 3 bases of the junction left unmatched. The germline V gene has CDR1 SGHNT and CDR2 YENEEA. The CDR3 covers 13 residues. The CDR3 is CASSPTGTGELFF. The CDR3 DNA reads as TGTGCCAGCAGTCCGACAGGGACCGGGGAGCTGTTTTTT. Complete variable domain (other parts from reference TRBV11-3 and TRBJ2-2): EAGVVQSPRYKIIEKKQPVAFWCNPISGHNTLYWYLQNLGQGPELLIRYENEEAVDDSQLPKDRFSAERLKGVDSTLKIQPAELGDSAVYLCASSPTGTGELFFGEGSRLTVL.

The chain is built from TRBV29-1 and TRBJ2-7; TRBD1 matches 8 bases. The V segment lost 7 bases and the J segment 0 bases; nucleotides outside the gene matches: 2. Germline lookup yields CDR1 SQVTM and CDR2 ANQGSEA. CDR3 length: 12 residues. CDR3 amino acids: CSAQGASYEQYF. The CDR3 region has the DNA TGCAGCGCCCAGGGGGCCTCCTACGAGCAGTACTTC.

This chain joins TRBV19 and TRBJ2-2; D unclear. Trimming took off 0 bases at V and 6 bases at J, with 5 bases between the two ends. CDR3 length equals 13 residues. Germline V gene sequence: CDR1 LNHDA, CDR2 SQIVND (reference sequence). CDR3 DNA: TGTGCCAGTAGTATAGATTTACCCGGGGAGCTGTTTTTT. Protein: CASSIDLPGELFF.

The chain combines TRBV9 with TRBJ1-2; TRBD1 agrees at 7 bases. With V trimmed by 0 bases and J by 4 bases, 6 bases remained unmatched. The CDR3 consists of 15 residues. Germline V gene lookup returns CDR1 SGDLS and CDR2 YYNGEE. The CDR3 DNA reads as TGTGCCAGCAGCGTAGACCTGACAGGGCTCTATGGCTACACCTTC. This encodes CASSVDLTGLYGYTF.

This chain links TRBV4-2 with TRBJ1-5; 7 bases match TRBD1. V shed 4 bases, J shed 2 bases, and the junction held 8 bases outside the gene matches. The CDR3 spans 16 residues. Germline CDR1 LGHNA, CDR2 YNFKEQ. The CDR3 is CASSPGGTGGNQPQHF. The CDR3 nucleotides read TGTGCCAGCAGCCCCGGGGGTACAGGGGGCAATCAGCCCCAGCATTTT.

In this sample, this clone turned up a few times. This chain links TRBV20-1 with TRBJ1-2; no clear D gene. The CDR3 runs to 10 residues. From germline, CDR1 is DFQATT and CDR2 SNEGSKA (reference sequence). The CDR3 nucleotides read TGCGTACCGGAGCCCTATGGCTACACCTTC. Its translation: CVPEPYGYTF.

This clone has only a few counts. A much larger clone differs by one base, so this may be a read error. This chain uses TRBV30 with TRBJ1-1, with D uncertain. Looked up from germline, CDR1 is GTSNPN and CDR2 is SVGIG (reference sequence). The CDR3 consists of 11 residues. The V and J ends lost 4 bases and 3 bases respectively, with 6 bases between them. As DNA, the CDR3 is TGTGCCTGGACTACTTACACTGAAGCTTTCTTT. Residues: CAWTTYTEAFF.

This chain joins TRBV7-6 and TRBJ2-1; 10 bases align to TRBD2. This CDR3 is built from 15 residues. From germline, CDR1 is SGHVS and CDR2 FNYEAQ. Unmatched junction bases numbered 10, after V lost 5 bases and J lost 9 bases. The CDR3 loop is CASSPGTSDFGEQFF. As DNA, the CDR3 is TGTGCCAGCAGCCCTGGGACTAGCGATTTCGGTGAGCAGTTCTTC. Together with reference TRBV7-6 and TRBJ2-1, the CDR3 gives the full variable domain: GAGVSQSPRYKVTKRGQDVALRCDPISGHVSLYWYRQALGQGPEFLTYFNYEAQQDKSGLPNDRFSAERPEGSISTLTIQRTEQRDSAMYRCASSPGTSDFGEQFFGPGTRLTVL.

This clone was found once. The rearrangement links TRBV7-8 to TRBJ2-2, with a tentative D call TRBD2 (7 bases). V dropped 7 bases and J dropped 4 bases, with 16 bases sitting between them. The CDR3 consists of 15 residues. CDR1 SGHVS and CDR2 FQNEAQ come from the germline V gene. The CDR3 DNA reads as TGTGCCAGCAAACGTCGGGGGGCGGTCACCGGGGAGCTGTTTTTT. Amino acid sequence: CASKRRGAVTGELFF.

This rearrangement joins TRBV28 to TRBJ1-4; D is unclear. Trimming took off 5 bases at V and 12 bases at J, with 13 bases between the two ends. The CDR3 extends over 12 amino acids. In germline, CDR1 is MDHEN, CDR2 SYDVKM. The CDR3 region is CASSPTQDQLFF. CDR3 coding DNA: TGTGCCAGCAGTCCTACTCAGGACCAACTGTTTTTT.